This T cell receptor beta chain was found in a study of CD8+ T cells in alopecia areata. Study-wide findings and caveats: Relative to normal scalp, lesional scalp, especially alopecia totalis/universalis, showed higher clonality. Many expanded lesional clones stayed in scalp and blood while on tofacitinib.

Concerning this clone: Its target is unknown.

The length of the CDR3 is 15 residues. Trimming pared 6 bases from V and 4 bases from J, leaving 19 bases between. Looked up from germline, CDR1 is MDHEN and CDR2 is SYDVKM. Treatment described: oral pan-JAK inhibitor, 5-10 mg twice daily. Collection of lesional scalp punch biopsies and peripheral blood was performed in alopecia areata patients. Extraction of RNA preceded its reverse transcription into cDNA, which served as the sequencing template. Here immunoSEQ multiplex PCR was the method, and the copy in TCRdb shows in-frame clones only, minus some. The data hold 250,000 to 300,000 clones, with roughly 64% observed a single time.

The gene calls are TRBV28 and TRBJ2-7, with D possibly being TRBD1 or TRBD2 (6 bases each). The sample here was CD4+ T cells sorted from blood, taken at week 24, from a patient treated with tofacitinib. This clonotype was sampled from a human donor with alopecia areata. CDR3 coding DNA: TGTGCCAGCAGCCCCTCACAGGGCCGGGGGTACGAGCAGTACTTC. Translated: CASSPSQGRGYEQYF. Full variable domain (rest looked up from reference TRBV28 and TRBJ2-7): DVKVTQSSRYLVKRTGEKVFLECVQDMDHENMFWYRQDPGLGLRLIYFSYDVKMKEKGDIPEGYSVSREKKERFSLILESASTNQTSMYLCASSPSQGRGYEQYFGPGTRLTVT.